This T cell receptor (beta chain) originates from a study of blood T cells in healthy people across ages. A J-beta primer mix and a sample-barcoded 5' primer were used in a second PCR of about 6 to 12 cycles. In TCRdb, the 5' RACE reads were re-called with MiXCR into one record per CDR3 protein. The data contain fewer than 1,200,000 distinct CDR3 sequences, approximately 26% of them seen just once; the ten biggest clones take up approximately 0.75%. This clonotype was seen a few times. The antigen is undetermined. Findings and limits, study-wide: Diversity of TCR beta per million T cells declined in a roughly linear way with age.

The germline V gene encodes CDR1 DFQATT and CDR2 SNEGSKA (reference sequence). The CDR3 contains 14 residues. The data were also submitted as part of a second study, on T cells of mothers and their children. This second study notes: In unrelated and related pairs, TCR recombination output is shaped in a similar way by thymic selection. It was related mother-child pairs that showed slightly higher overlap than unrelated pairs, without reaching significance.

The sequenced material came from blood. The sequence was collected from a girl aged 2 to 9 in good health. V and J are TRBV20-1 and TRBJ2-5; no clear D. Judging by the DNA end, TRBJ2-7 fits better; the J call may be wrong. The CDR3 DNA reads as TGCAGTGCTAGGGCGACTCCTAGCTCCTACGAGCAGTACTTC. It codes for CSARATPSSYEQYF.